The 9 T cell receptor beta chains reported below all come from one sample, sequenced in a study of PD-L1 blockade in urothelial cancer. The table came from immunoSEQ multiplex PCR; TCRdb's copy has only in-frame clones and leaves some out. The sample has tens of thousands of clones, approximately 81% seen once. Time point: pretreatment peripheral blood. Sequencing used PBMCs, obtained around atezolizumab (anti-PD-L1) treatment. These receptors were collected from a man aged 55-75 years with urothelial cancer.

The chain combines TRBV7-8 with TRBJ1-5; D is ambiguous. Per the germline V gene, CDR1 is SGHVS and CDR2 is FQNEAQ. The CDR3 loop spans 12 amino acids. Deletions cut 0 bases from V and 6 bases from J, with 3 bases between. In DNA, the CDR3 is TGTGCCAGCAGCTTAGCCAGTCAGCCCCAGCATTTT. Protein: CASSLASQPQHF.

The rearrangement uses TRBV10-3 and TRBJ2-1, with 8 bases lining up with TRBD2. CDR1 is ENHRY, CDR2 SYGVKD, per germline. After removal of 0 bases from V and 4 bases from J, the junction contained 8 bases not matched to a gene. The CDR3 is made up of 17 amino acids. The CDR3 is CAISESNQRGPYNEQFF. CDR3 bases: TGTGCCATCAGTGAGTCGAACCAGCGGGGGCCTTACAATGAGCAGTTCTTC.

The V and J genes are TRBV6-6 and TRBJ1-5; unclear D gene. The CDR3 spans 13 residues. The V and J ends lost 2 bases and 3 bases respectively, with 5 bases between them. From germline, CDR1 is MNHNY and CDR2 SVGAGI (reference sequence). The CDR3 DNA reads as TGTGCCAGCAGTTACGGCCTCAATCAGCCCCAGCATTTT. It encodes CASSYGLNQPQHF.

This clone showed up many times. The CDR3 bases are TGTGCCTGCGCTAGCGGGGGGATCACAGATACGCAGTATTTT. It codes for CACASGGITDTQYF. The chain combines TRBV30 with TRBJ2-3; 11 positions agree with TRBD2. The CDR3 is made up of 14 amino acids. The V and J ends lost 6 bases and 2 bases, in that order; junction bases with no gene match: 4. Germline V lookup: CDR1 GTSNPN, CDR2 SVGIG (reference sequence).

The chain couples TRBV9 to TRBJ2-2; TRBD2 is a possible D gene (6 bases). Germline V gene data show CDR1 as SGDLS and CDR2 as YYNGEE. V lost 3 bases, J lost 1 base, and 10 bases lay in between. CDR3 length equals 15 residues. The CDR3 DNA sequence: TGTGCCAGCAGCGCTAGCGCGATGAACACCGGGGAGCTGTTTTTT. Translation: CASSASAMNTGELFF.

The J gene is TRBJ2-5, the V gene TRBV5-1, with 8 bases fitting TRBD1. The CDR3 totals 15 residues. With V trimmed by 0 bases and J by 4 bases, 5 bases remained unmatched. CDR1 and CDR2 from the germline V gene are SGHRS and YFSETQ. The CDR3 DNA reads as TGCGCCAGCAGCTTGGGGGACAGGAGTCGAGAGACCCAGTACTTC. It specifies CASSLGDRSRETQYF.

As DNA, the CDR3 is TGTGCCAGCTCCCGGGACTTTACTGAAAAACTGTTTTTT. This codes for CASSRDFTEKLFF. The chain has TRBV27 and TRBJ1-4; perhaps TRBD1 as D (5 bases). This CDR3 is 13 amino acids long. CDR1 and CDR2 (germline): MNHEY, SMNVEV (reference sequence). The ends were cut back, 8 bases at V and 7 bases at J, with 14 bases in the middle.

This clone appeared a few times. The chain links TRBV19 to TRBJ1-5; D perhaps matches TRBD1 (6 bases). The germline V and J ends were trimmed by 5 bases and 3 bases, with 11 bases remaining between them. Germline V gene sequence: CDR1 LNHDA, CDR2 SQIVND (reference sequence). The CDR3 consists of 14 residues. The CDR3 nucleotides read TGTGCCAGTAGTTACCAGGGGAACAATCAGCCCCAGCATTTT. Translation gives CASSYQGNNQPQHF.

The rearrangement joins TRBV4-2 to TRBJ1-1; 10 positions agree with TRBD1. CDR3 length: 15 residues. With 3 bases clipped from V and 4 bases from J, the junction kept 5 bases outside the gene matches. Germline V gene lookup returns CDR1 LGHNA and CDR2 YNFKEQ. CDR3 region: CASSQGQGSFTEAFF. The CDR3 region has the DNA TGTGCCAGCAGCCAGGGACAGGGGTCGTTCACTGAAGCTTTCTTT.